The following is a TCR beta chain sequence with its context. Here immunoSEQ multiplex PCR was the method, and the copy in TCRdb shows in-frame clones only, minus some. Found here are 150,000 to 170,000 clones, about 85% of them singletons; the top ten hold 0.63%. The data are from a study of blood T cell repertoires in COVID-19. CDR1 and CDR2 from the germline V gene are MNHEY and SVGAGI. Trimming cost V 6 bases and J 3 bases; bases outside gene matches: 7. The CDR3 is 15 amino acids. The TCR was taken from a man aged 55 to 70 with COVID-19, enrolled during active disease. This chain connects TRBV6-5 to TRBJ2-3, with 9 bases identical to TRBD1. Sequencing was performed on peripheral blood. CDR3 sequence: CASSTPGQGTDTQYF. CDR3 DNA sequence: TGTGCCAGCAGCACACCGGGACAGGGAACAGATACGCAGTATTTT.